The clone carrying this T cell receptor (beta chain) appeared a few times. Antigen: not known. These data originate in a study of cytomegalovirus exposure and HLA in healthy donors. The CDR3 totals 14 residues. Germline V gives CDR1 SGHTA, CDR2 FQGTGA. V lost 4 bases and J lost 1; bases outside the gene matches: 2. General observations from the study: A link between a missense DCLRE1C variant and TCR beta V- and J-gene trimming emerged from a later analysis. A later analysis, which compared TCR beta chains of equal frequency, found the HLA-associated ones more clonally expanded. Versus the 666-donor mean, an Asian-associated ancestry cluster reportedly showed fewer N-insertions in a later analysis.

The PCR contained 60 Vbeta and 13 Jbeta primers. Clones were sequenced by immunoSEQ multiplex PCR, and TCRdb holds only the in-frame ones, with some missing. Altogether under 200,000 clones are present, roughly an eighth being singletons, with the ten largest covering more than 7%. The origin of this receptor is a man over 45 in good health and CMV-seropositive. What was sequenced was PBMCs. The chain carries TRBV7-3 and TRBJ2-5, with 8 bases aligning to TRBD1. CDR3 amino acids: CASSYGTGQETQYF. In nucleotides, the CDR3 is TGTGCCAGCAGCTACGGGACAGGCCAAGAGACCCAGTACTTC.